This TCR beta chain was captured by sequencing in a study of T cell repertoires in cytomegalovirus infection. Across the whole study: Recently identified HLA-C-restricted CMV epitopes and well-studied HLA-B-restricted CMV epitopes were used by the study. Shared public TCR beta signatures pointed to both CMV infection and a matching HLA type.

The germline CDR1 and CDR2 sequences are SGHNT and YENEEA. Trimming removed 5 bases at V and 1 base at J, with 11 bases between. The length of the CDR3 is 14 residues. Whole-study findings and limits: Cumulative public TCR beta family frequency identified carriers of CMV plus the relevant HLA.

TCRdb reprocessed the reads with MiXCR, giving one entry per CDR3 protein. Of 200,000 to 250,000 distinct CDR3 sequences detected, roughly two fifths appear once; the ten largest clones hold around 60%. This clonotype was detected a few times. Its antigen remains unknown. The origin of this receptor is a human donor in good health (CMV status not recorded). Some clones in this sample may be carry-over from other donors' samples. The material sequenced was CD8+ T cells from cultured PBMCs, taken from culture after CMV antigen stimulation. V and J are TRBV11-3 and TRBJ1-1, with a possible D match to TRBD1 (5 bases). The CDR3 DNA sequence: TGTGCCAGCAGCCCGGGGCCCGAGAACACTGAAGCTTTCTTT. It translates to CASSPGPENTEAFF.